The 10 T cell receptor beta chains in this list originate from one sample, sequenced in a study of cytomegalovirus exposure and HLA in healthy donors. The method was immunoSEQ multiplex PCR; TCRdb's version includes in-frame clones alone and lacks a portion of them. The table lists some 60,000 clones, approximately 96% of them singletons. The sample comprised PBMCs. Receptors were obtained from a man younger than 30 in good health and CMV-seronegative.

CDR3 bases: TGTGCCAGCAGTGCCCTAGCGGGATTATGGACCGGGGAGCTGTTTTTT. Translated, it gives CASSALAGLWTGELFF. V gene TRBV7-2 combines with J gene TRBJ2-2; 9 bases agree with TRBD2. Germline assignment: CDR1 SGHTA and CDR2 FQGNSA. CDR3 length equals 16 residues. The junction had 10 bases not matched to a gene; V was cut back by 6 bases and J by 5 bases.

This clone occurred once. The V and J genes are TRBV27 and TRBJ1-1, with TRBD1 matching over 7 bases. Germline-derived CDR1 and CDR2 are MNHEY and SMNVEV (reference sequence). This CDR3 has 13 residues. The J segment lost 7 bases and the V segment lost 4 bases, leaving 6 bases of the junction unmatched. CDR3 region: CASSSGTAFEAFF. CDR3 DNA sequence: TGTGCCAGCAGTTCGGGGACAGCGTTTGAAGCTTTCTTT.

The chain recombines TRBV13 with TRBJ2-1, with 7 bases fitting TRBD1. The V and J ends lost 5 bases and 1 base, in that order; junction bases with no gene match: 2. Looked up from germline, CDR1 is PRHDT and CDR2 is FYEKMQ (reference sequence). This CDR3 has 14 amino acids. CDR3 in DNA: TGTGCCAGCAGCAACAGGGGTTCCTACAATGAGCAGTTCTTC. It translates to CASSNRGSYNEQFF.

The rearrangement uses TRBV29-1 and TRBJ1-2; TRBD1 aligns across 7 bases. CDR3 length: 12 amino acids. Germline trimming cut 6 bases from V and 4 bases from J; bases unmatched to any gene: 5. Germline V gene lookup returns CDR1 SQVTM and CDR2 ANQGSEA. The CDR3 coding sequence is TGCAGCGTAGAACAGGGGATCTATGGCTACACCTTC. This codes for CSVEQGIYGYTF.

The chain couples TRBV9 to TRBJ2-7, with TRBD2 identical over 13 bases. V lost 3 bases and J lost 2; bases outside the gene matches: 2. This CDR3 spans 15 amino acids. Germline V gives CDR1 SGDLS, CDR2 YYNGEE. The CDR3 loop is CASSGGTSGTYEQYF. The CDR3 DNA is TGTGCCAGCAGCGGAGGGACTAGCGGGACCTACGAGCAGTACTTC. Based on the CDR3 plus reference TRBV9 and TRBJ2-7, the full variable domain is DSGVTQTPKHLITATGQRVTLRCSPRSGDLSVYWYQQSLDQGLQFLIQYYNGEERAKGNILERFSAQQFPDLHSELNLSSLELGDSALYFCASSGGTSGTYEQYFGPGTRLTVT.

CDR3 sequence: CASSSQGLGNGEQYF. CDR3 in DNA: TGTGCCAGCAGCTCTCAGGGGTTGGGGAATGGGGAGCAGTACTTC. This chain joins TRBV5-5 and TRBJ2-7; D might be TRBD1 (6 bases). The CDR3 contains 15 residues. V lost 3 bases, J lost 7 bases, and 20 bases lay in between. In germline, CDR1 is SGHKS, CDR2 YYEKEE (reference sequence).

V usage is TRBV7-2 and J usage is TRBJ2-1; 7 nucleotides line up with TRBD2. The germline V gene has CDR1 SGHTA and CDR2 FQGNSA. V was pared by 8 bases and J by 2 bases, with 9 bases of the junction left unmatched. The CDR3 covers 15 residues. CDR3 bases: TGTGCCAGCCAAACGGGCGGGAGCGCCTACAATGAGCAGTTCTTC. It is translated as CASQTGGSAYNEQFF.

The rearrangement uses TRBV28 and TRBJ1-1; D gene uncertain. Looked up from germline, CDR1 is MDHEN and CDR2 is SYDVKM. V was cut by 2 bases and J by 1 base, with 14 bases left in between. The CDR3 is made up of 16 amino acids. CDR3 loop: CASSLLVSRSNTEAFF. In DNA form, the CDR3 reads TGTGCCAGCAGTTTACTGGTGAGCAGGTCGAACACTGAAGCTTTCTTT. Based on the CDR3 plus reference TRBV28 and TRBJ1-1, the full variable domain is DVKVTQSSRYLVKRTGEKVFLECVQDMDHENMFWYRQDPGLGLRLIYFSYDVKMKEKGDIPEGYSVSREKKERFSLILESASTNQTSMYLCASSLLVSRSNTEAFFGQGTRLTVV.

The rearrangement links TRBV15 to TRBJ2-3; TRBD2 agrees at 10 bases. V shed 9 bases and J 3 bases; nucleotides not matched to a gene: 9. The CDR3 has 15 amino acids. Germline V gene data show CDR1 as LNHNV and CDR2 as YYDKDF (reference sequence). Here the CDR3 DNA reads TGTGCCACTAAGAGCGGGAGGGCCAAGACAGATACGCAGTATTTT. Translated: CATKSGRAKTDTQYF.

This chain uses TRBV30 with TRBJ2-2, with 9 bases that match TRBD1. Germline CDR1 GTSNPN, CDR2 SVGIG (reference sequence). V lost 1 base and J lost 5; bases outside the gene matches: 8. The CDR3 extends over 16 amino acids. This chain's CDR3 is CAWSGVTGGKTGELFF. CDR3 coding DNA: TGTGCCTGGAGTGGAGTGACAGGGGGAAAAACCGGGGAGCTGTTTTTT. Complete variable domain (other parts from reference TRBV30 and TRBJ2-2): SQTIHQWPATLVQPVGSPLSLECTVEGTSNPNLYWYRQAAGRGLQLLFYSVGIGQISSEVPQNLSASRPQDRQFILSSKKLLLSDSGFYLCAWSGVTGGKTGELFFGEGSRLTVL.